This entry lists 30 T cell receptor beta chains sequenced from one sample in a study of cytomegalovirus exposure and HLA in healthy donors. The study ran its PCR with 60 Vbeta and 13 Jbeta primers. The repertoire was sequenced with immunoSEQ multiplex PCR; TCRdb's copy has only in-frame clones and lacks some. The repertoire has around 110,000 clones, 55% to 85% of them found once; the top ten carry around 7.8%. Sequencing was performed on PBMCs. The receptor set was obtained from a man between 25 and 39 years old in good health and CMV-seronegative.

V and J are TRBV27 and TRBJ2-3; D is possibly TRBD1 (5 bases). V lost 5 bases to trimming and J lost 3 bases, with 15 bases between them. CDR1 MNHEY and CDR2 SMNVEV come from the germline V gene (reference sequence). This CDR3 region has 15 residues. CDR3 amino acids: CASSEGQGLTDTQYF. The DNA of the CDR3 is TGTGCCAGCAGTGAAGGTCAGGGTCTTACAGATACGCAGTATTTT.

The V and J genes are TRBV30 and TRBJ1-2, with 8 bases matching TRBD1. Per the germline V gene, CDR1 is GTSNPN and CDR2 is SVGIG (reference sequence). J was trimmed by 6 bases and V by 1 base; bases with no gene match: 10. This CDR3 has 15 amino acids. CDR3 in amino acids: CAWSDLGQGMNGYTF. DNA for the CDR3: TGTGCCTGGAGTGACCTCGGACAGGGTATGAATGGCTACACCTTC.

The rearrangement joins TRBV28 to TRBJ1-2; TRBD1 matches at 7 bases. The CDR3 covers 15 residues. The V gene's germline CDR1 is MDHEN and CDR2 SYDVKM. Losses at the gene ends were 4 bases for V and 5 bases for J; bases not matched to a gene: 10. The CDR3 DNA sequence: TGTGCCAGCAGTTCCCCACAGGGGTCCTCTTATGGCTACACCTTC. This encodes CASSSPQGSSYGYTF.

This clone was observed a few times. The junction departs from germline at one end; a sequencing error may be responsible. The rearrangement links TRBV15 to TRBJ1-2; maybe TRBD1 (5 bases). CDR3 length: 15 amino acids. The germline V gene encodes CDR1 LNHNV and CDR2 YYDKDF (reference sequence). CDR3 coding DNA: TGTGCCACCAGCAGAGTTAACAGAGGGGACTATGGCTATACCTTC. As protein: CATSRVNRGDYGYTF.

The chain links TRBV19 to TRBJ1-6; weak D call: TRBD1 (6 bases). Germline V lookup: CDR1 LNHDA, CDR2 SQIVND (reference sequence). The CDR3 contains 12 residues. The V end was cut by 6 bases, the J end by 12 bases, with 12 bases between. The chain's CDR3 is CASSPRGGPLHF. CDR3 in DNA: TGTGCCAGTAGCCCCCGAGGGGGACCCCTCCACTTT. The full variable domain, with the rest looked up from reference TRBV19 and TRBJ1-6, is DGGITQSPKYLFRKEGQNVTLSCEQNLNHDAMYWYRQDPGQGLRLIYYSQIVNDFQKGDIAEGYSVSREKKESFPLTVTSAQKNPTAFYLCASSPRGGPLHFGNGTRLTVT.

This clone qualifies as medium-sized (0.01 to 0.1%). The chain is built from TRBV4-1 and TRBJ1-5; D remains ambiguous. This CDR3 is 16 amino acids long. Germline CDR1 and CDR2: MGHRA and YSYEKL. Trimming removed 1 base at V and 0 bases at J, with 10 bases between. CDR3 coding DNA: TGCGCCAGCAGCCAAGGCGACGGGGATAGCAATCAGCCCCAGCATTTT. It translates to CASSQGDGDSNQPQHF.

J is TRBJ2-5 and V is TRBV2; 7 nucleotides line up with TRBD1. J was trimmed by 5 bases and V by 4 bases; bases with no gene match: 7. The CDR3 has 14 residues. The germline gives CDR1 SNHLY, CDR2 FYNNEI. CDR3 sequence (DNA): TGTGCCAGCAGTGTGTTAGGGGGCGGGGAGACCCAGTACTTC. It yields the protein CASSVLGGGETQYF.

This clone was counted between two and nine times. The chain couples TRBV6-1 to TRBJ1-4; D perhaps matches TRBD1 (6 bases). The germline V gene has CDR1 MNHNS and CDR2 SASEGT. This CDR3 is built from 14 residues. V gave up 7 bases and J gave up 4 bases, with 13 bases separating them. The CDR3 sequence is CASKMGALNEKLFF. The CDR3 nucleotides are TGTGCCAGCAAAATGGGGGCGCTTAATGAAAAACTGTTTTTT.

CDR3 protein: CASSFGTGPEKLFF. As DNA, the CDR3 is TGTGCCAGCAGCTTCGGGACAGGGCCTGAAAAACTGTTTTTT. The chain couples TRBV5-5 to TRBJ1-4, with 9 positions matching TRBD1. Germline V gives CDR1 SGHKS, CDR2 YYEKEE (reference sequence). The CDR3 is 14 amino acids. The V segment lost 2 bases and the J segment 7 bases; nucleotides outside the gene matches: 3.

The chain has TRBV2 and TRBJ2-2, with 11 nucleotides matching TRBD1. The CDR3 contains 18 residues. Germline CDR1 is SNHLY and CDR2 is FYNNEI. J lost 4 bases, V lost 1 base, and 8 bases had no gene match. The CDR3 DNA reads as TGTGCCAGCAGTGAAGGAGTGCCGGGACAGGGGGGCACCGGGGAGCTGTTTTTT. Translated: CASSEGVPGQGGTGELFF.

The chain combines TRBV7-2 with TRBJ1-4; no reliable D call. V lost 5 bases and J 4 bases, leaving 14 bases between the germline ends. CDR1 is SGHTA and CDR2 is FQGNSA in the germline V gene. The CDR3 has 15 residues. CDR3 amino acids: CASSRRYGVNEKLFF. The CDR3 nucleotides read TGTGCCAGCAGCCGACGATACGGGGTTAATGAAAAACTGTTTTTT. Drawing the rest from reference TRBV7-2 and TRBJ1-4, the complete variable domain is GAGVSQSPSNKVTEKGKDVELRCDPISGHTALYWYRQSLGQGLEFLIYFQGNSAPDKSGLPSDRFSAERTGGSVSTLTIQRTQQEDSAVYLCASSRRYGVNEKLFFGSGTQLSVL.

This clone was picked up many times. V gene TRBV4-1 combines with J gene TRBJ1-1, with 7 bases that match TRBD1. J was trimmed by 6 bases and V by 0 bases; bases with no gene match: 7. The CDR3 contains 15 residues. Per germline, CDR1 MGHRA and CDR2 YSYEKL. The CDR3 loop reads CASSQDDRELAEAFF. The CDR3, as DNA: TGCGCCAGCAGCCAAGATGACAGGGAGTTGGCTGAAGCTTTCTTT.

This chain's CDR3 is CASRGPGGTGYNEQFF. The CDR3 DNA follows: TGTGCCAGCAGAGGACCCGGCGGGACAGGCTACAATGAGCAGTTCTTC. The chain carries TRBV25-1 and TRBJ2-1, with 8 bases lining up with TRBD1. V dropped 6 bases and J dropped 3; count of bases not matched to a gene: 10. Germline V gene lookup returns CDR1 MGHDK and CDR2 SYGVNS. The CDR3 contains 16 residues.

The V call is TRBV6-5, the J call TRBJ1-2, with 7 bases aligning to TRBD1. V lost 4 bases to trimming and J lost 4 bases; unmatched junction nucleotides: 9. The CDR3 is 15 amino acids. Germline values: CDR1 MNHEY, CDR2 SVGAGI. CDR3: CASSFNGQARYGYTF. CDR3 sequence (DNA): TGTGCCAGCAGTTTCAACGGACAGGCCCGCTATGGCTACACCTTC.

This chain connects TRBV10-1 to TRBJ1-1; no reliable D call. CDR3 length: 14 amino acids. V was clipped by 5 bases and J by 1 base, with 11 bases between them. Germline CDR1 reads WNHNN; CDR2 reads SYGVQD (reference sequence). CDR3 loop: CASSSTVGNTEAFF. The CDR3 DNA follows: TGCGCCAGCAGTTCAACTGTCGGGAACACTGAAGCTTTCTTT.

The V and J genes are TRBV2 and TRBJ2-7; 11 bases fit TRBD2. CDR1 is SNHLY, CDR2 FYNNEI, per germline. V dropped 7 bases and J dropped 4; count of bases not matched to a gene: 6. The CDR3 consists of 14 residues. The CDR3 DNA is TGTGCCAGCATGGAGACTAGCGGGAAGTACGAGCAGTACTTC. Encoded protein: CASMETSGKYEQYF.

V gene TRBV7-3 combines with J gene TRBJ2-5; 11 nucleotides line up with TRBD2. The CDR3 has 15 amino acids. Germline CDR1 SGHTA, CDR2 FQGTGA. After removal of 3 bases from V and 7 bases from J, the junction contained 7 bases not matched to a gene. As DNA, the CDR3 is TGTGCCAGCAGCTTTAGCGGGAGGGGTGTCGGGACCCAGTACTTC. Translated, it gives CASSFSGRGVGTQYF. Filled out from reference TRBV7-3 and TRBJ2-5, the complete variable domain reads GAGVSQTPSNKVTEKGKYVELRCDPISGHTALYWYRQSLGQGPEFLIYFQGTGAADDSGLPNDRFFAVRPEGSVSTLKIQRTERGDSAVYLCASSFSGRGVGTQYFGPGTRLLVL.

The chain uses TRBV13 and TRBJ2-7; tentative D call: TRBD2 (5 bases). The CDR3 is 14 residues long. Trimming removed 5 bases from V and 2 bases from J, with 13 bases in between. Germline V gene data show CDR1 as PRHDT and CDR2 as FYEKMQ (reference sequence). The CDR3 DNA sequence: TGTGCCAGCAGCCAAGGCGTCGGGACCTACGAGCAGTACTTC. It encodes CASSQGVGTYEQYF.

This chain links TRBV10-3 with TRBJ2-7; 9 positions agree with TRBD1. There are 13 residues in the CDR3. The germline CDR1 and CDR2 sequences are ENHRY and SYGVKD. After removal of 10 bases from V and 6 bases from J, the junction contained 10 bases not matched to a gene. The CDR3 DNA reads TGTGCCACCGGGGGGACAGGGAGGGCCGAGCAGTACTTC. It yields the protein CATGGTGRAEQYF.

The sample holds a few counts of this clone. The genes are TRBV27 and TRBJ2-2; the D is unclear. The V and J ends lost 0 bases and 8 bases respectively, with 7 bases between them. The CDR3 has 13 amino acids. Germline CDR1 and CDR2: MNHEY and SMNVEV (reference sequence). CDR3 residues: CASSLSFLGELFF. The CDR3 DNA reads TGTGCCAGCAGTTTATCTTTTCTGGGGGAGCTGTTTTTT.

Written as DNA, the CDR3 is TGTGCCACCTCGGGACAGGTAGATAGGTCCTACGAGCAGTACTTC. It translates to CATSGQVDRSYEQYF. V and J are TRBV15 and TRBJ2-7; 8 bases are a match to TRBD1. Germline V gene data show CDR1 as LNHNV and CDR2 as YYDKDF (reference sequence). V dropped 8 bases and J dropped 1; count of bases not matched to a gene: 10. The CDR3 has 15 amino acids. The full variable domain, completed using reference TRBV15 and TRBJ2-7, is DAMVIQNPRYQVTQFGKPVTLSCSQTLNHNVMYWYQQKSSQAPKLLFHYYDKDFNNEADTPDNFQSRRPNTSFCFLDIRSPGLGDTAMYLCATSGQVDRSYEQYFGPGTRLTVT.

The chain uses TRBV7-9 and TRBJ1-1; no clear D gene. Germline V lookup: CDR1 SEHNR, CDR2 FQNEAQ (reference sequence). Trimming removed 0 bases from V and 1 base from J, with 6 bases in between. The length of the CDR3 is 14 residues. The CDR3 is CASSLAEGNTEAFF. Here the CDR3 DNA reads TGTGCCAGCAGCTTAGCCGAGGGGAACACTGAAGCTTTCTTT.

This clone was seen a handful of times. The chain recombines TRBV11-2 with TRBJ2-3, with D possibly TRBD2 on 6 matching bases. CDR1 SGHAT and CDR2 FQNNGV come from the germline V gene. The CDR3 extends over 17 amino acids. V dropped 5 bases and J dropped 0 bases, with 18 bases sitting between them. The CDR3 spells CASSQQAQSGSTDTQYF. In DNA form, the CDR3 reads TGTGCCAGCAGCCAACAGGCACAAAGCGGGAGCACAGATACGCAGTATTTT.

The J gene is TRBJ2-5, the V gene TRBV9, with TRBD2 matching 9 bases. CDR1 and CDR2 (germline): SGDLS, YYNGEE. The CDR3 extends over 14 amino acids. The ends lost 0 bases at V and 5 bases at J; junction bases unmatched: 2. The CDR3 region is CASSVGLAVETQYF. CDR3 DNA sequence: TGTGCCAGCAGCGTAGGACTAGCGGTCGAGACCCAGTACTTC. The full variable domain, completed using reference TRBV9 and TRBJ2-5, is DSGVTQTPKHLITATGQRVTLRCSPRSGDLSVYWYQQSLDQGLQFLIQYYNGEERAKGNILERFSAQQFPDLHSELNLSSLELGDSALYFCASSVGLAVETQYFGPGTRLLVL.

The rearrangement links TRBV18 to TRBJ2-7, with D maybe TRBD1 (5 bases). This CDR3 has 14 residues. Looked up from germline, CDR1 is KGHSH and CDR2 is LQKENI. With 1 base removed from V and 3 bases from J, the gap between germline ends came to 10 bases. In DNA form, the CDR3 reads TGTGCCAGCTCACCACGGCAGGGTAGCTACGAGCAGTACTTC. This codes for CASSPRQGSYEQYF.

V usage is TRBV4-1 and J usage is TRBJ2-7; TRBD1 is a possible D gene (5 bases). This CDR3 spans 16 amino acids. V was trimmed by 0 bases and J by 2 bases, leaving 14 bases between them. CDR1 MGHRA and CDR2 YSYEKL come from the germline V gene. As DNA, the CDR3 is TGCGCCAGCAGCCAAGAAGGGGTCGTCCGCCCCTACGAGCAGTACTTC. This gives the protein CASSQEGVVRPYEQYF.

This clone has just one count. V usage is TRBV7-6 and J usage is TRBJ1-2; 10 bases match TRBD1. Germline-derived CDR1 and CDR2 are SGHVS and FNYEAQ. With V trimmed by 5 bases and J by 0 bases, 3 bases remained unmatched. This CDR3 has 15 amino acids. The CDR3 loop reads CASSAGQGTNYGYTF. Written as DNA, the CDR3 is TGTGCCAGCAGCGCGGGACAGGGGACTAACTATGGCTACACCTTC.

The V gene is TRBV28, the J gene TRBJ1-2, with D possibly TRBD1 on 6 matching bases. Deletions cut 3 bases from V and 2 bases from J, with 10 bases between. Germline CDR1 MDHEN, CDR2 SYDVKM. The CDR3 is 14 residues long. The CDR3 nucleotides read TGTGCCAGCAGTTTTACGGGGACAAACTATGGCTACACCTTC. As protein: CASSFTGTNYGYTF.

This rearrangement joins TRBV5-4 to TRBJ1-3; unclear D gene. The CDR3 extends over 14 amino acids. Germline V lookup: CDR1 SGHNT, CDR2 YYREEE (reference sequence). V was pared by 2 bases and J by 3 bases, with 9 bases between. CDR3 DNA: TGTGCCAGCAGCTTAAGTGGGAGTGGAAACACCATATATTTT. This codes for CASSLSGSGNTIYF.

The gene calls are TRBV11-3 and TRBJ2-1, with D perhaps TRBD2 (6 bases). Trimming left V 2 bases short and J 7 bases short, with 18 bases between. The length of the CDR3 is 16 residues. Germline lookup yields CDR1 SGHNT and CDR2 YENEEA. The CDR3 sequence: CASSLRTTQFGNEQFF. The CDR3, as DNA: TGTGCCAGCAGCTTACGGACTACTCAGTTTGGGAATGAGCAGTTCTTC.